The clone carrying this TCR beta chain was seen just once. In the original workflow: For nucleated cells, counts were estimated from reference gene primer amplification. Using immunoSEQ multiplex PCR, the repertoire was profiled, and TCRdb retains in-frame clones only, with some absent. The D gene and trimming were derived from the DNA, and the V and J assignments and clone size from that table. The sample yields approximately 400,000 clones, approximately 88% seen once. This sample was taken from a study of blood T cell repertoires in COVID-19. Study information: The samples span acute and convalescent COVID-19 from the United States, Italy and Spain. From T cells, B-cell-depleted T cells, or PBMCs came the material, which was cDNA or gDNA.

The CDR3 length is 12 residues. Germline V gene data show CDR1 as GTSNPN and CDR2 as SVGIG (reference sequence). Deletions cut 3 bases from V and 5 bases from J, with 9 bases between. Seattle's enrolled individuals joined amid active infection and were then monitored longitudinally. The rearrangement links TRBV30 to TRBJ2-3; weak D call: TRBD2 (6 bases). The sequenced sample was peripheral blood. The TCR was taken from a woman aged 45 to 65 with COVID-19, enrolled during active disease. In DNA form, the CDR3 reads TGTGCCTGGAGGGGAGGAGGAGATACGCAGTATTTT. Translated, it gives CAWRGGGDTQYF. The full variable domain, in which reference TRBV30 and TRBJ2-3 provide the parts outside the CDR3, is SQTIHQWPATLVQPVGSPLSLECTVEGTSNPNLYWYRQAAGRGLQLLFYSVGIGQISSEVPQNLSASRPQDRQFILSSKKLLLSDSGFYLCAWRGGGDTQYFGPGTRLTVL.